This T cell receptor beta chain derives from a study of beta chain features in type 1 diabetes. Study as a whole: What patients shared with healthy donors was a similar profile of age, gender and cell yields.

This clone came up a few times. Every bit of the isolated RNA underwent reverse transcription, so sequencing read expressed TCRB transcripts. Assay: immunoSEQ multiplex PCR; the TCRdb copy retains only in-frame clones and omits some. The table shows hundreds of thousands of clones, with around 13% occurring only once. Sequenced sample: naive CD4+ T cells from blood. The receptor was derived from a man aged 18 to 29 in good health.

The DNA of the CDR3 is TGTGCCAGCAGCGAAGGCGGGGGGGTCAATCAGCCCCAGCATTTT. Amino acids: CASSEGGGVNQPQHF. This chain uses TRBV9 with TRBJ1-5, with D perhaps matching TRBD1 (5 bases). This CDR3 comprises 15 residues. Trimming removed 3 bases at V and 3 bases at J, with 13 bases between. Germline-derived CDR1 and CDR2 are SGDLS and YYNGEE. Full variable domain (rest looked up from reference TRBV9 and TRBJ1-5): DSGVTQTPKHLITATGQRVTLRCSPRSGDLSVYWYQQSLDQGLQFLIQYYNGEERAKGNILERFSAQQFPDLHSELNLSSLELGDSALYFCASSEGGGVNQPQHFGDGTRLSIL.